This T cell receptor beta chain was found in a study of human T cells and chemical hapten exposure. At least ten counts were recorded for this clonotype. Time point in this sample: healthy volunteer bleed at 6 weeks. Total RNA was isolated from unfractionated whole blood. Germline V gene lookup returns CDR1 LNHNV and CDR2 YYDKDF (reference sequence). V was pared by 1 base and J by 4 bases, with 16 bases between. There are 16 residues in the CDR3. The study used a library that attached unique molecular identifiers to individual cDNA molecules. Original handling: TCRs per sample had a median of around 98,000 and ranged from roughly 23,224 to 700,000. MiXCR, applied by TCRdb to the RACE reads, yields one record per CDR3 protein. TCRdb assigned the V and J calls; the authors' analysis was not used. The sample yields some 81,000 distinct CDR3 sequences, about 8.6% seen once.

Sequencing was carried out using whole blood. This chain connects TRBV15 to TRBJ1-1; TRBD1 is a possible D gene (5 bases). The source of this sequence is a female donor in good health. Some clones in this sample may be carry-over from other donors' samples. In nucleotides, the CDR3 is TGTGCCACCAGCAGAGCTTACGGGTTGGGGACCACTGAAGCTTTCTTT. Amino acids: CATSRAYGLGTTEAFF.